One and the same sample provided the 21 T cell receptor beta chains below, sequenced in a study of OX40 agonist ivuxolimab in advanced cancers. The protocol was immunoSEQ multiplex PCR, while the TCRdb copy is restricted to in-frame clones and leaves out a portion. Of 60,000 or so clones in the sample, over 75% were seen once. This material consisted of CD4+ or CD8+ T cells sorted from blood, taken in a trial of the OX40 agonist ivuxolimab. These receptors were collected from an adult with an advanced solid tumor such as melanoma, head and neck, liver or kidney cancer.

The chain employs TRBV5-4 and TRBJ2-7, with 9 bases lining up with TRBD1. Per germline, CDR1 SGHNT and CDR2 YYREEE (reference sequence). V gave up 4 bases and J gave up 4 bases; unmatched junction bases: 9. The CDR3 contains 15 residues. The CDR3 reads CASSTGQGIGYEQYF. CDR3 DNA: TGTGCCAGCAGCACGGGACAGGGAATTGGGTACGAGCAGTACTTC.

The chain combines TRBV30 with TRBJ2-7; D uncertain. This CDR3 is built from 10 residues. V was pared by 5 bases and J by 4 bases, with 6 bases between. Germline assignment: CDR1 GTSNPN and CDR2 SVGIG (reference sequence). CDR3 coding DNA: TGTGCCTGGGCGAATTACGAGCAGTACTTC. Residues: CAWANYEQYF.

The chain joins TRBV11-1 to TRBJ2-1; 7 nucleotides match TRBD1. This CDR3 is 17 amino acids long. The germline CDR1 and CDR2 sequences are SGHAT and FQDESV (reference sequence). Germline trimming cut 4 bases from V and 4 bases from J; bases unmatched to any gene: 13. CDR3 residues: CASSSGRRGLSYNEQFF. The DNA of the CDR3 is TGTGCCAGCAGCTCGGGCCGAAGGGGGCTTTCTTACAATGAGCAGTTCTTC. The full variable domain, completed using reference TRBV11-1 and TRBJ2-1, is EAEVAQSPRYKITEKSQAVAFWCDPISGHATLYWYRQILGQGPELLVQFQDESVVDDSQLPKDRFSAERLKGVDSTLKIQPAELGDSAMYLCASSSGRRGLSYNEQFFGPGTRLTVL.

The rearrangement joins TRBV11-2 to TRBJ1-1; the D gene is possibly TRBD1 (5 bases). V gave up 2 bases and J gave up 3 bases, with 10 bases separating them. Germline V gene sequence: CDR1 SGHAT, CDR2 FQNNGV. The CDR3 loop spans 14 amino acids. The CDR3 loop reads CASSLIWGDTEAFF. In DNA, the CDR3 is TGTGCCAGCAGCTTAATATGGGGGGACACTGAAGCTTTCTTT.

The genes are TRBV29-1 and TRBJ2-3; D not resolved. The germline V gene encodes CDR1 SQVTM and CDR2 ANQGSEA. The CDR3 consists of 15 residues. The germline V and J ends were trimmed by 3 bases and 5 bases, with 18 bases remaining between them. DNA of the CDR3: TGCAGCGTTGACCGTGGCTCAGCGTCGATAGATACGCAGTATTTT. It encodes CSVDRGSASIDTQYF.

V is TRBV5-4 and J is TRBJ2-5; 9 nucleotides agree with TRBD1. The CDR3 consists of 13 residues. The J segment lost 2 bases and the V segment lost 7 bases, leaving 3 bases of the junction unmatched. Germline CDR1 and CDR2: SGHNT and YYREEE (reference sequence). Here the CDR3 DNA reads TGTGCCAGCCAGGGACAGGGACAAGAGACCCAGTACTTC. As protein: CASQGQGQETQYF.

The chain couples TRBV7-9 to TRBJ2-2; the match to TRBD1 covers 9 bases. Germline loops: CDR1 SEHNR, CDR2 FQNEAQ (reference sequence). This CDR3 spans 13 amino acids. V lost 6 bases to trimming and J lost 6 bases; unmatched junction nucleotides: 2. The CDR3 is CASRGTGPGELFF. DNA for the CDR3: TGTGCCAGCAGAGGGACAGGGCCCGGGGAGCTGTTTTTT.

This rearrangement joins TRBV7-3 to TRBJ2-3, with 8 bases identical to TRBD1. Germline assignment: CDR1 SGHTA and CDR2 FQGTGA. This CDR3 comprises 13 residues. V lost 5 bases and J lost 8; bases outside the gene matches: 6. This CDR3 is CASSPDRVGTQYF. The CDR3 DNA reads TGTGCCAGCAGCCCGGACAGGGTTGGTACGCAGTATTTT.

The V gene is TRBV6-1, the J gene TRBJ2-1; D uncertain. Per germline, CDR1 MNHNS and CDR2 SASEGT. V gave up 7 bases and J gave up 4 bases, with 14 bases separating them. The length of the CDR3 is 14 residues. For the CDR3, the DNA is TGTGCCAGCATACGGGCCCTCGCTTACAATGAGCAGTTCTTC. Its translation is CASIRALAYNEQFF.

The chain links TRBV4-3 to TRBJ2-5, with TRBD2 as a possible D gene (6 bases). Germline CDR1 LGHNA, CDR2 YSLEER. V was pared by 1 base and J by 4 bases, with 16 bases between. CDR3 length equals 16 residues. CDR3 loop: CASSQGLGQGGETQYF. In DNA form, the CDR3 reads TGCGCCAGCAGCCAAGGTTTGGGCCAGGGAGGAGAGACCCAGTACTTC.

The CDR3 DNA reads TGCGCCAGCAGCTTGGCCGGGGGCGAAGGGTATGGCTACACCTTC. Encoded protein: CASSLAGGEGYGYTF. This chain connects TRBV5-1 to TRBJ1-2, with D tentatively TRBD1 (6 bases). Per germline, CDR1 SGHRS and CDR2 YFSETQ. CDR3 size: 15 residues. The germline V and J ends were trimmed by 0 bases and 5 bases, with 14 bases remaining between them.

The rearrangement uses TRBV2 and TRBJ2-7, with 8 bases fitting TRBD2. With 7 bases clipped from V and 1 base from J, the junction kept 6 bases outside the gene matches. CDR1 and CDR2 (germline): SNHLY, FYNNEI. CDR3 length equals 14 residues. The CDR3 sequence: CASNLAGLSYEQYF. For the CDR3, the DNA is TGTGCCAGCAACCTAGCGGGCTTGTCCTACGAGCAGTACTTC.

This clone was counted a single time. This chain uses TRBV7-8 with TRBJ2-4; D perhaps matches TRBD1 (6 bases). Germline lookup yields CDR1 SGHVS and CDR2 FQNEAQ. The CDR3 is 17 residues long. Trimming took off 5 bases at V and 0 bases at J, with 17 bases between the two ends. The chain's CDR3 is CASSARTAGLAKNIQYF. CDR3 nucleotide sequence: TGTGCCAGCAGCGCCCGGACAGCCGGACTAGCCAAAAACATTCAGTACTTC. Filled out from reference TRBV7-8 and TRBJ2-4, the complete variable domain reads GAGVSQSPRYKVAKRGQDVALRCDPISGHVSLFWYQQALGQGPEFLTYFQNEAQLDKSGLPSDRFFAERPEGSVSTLKIQRTQQEDSAVYLCASSARTAGLAKNIQYFGAGTRLSVL.

The chain couples TRBV19 to TRBJ2-7; the D gene could be TRBD1 or TRBD2 (5 bases each). Trimming removed 5 bases at V and 4 bases at J, with 12 bases between. The CDR3 consists of 13 residues. The V gene's germline CDR1 is LNHDA and CDR2 SQIVND (reference sequence). The CDR3 sequence is CASSERDDYEQYF. The DNA for the CDR3 is TGTGCCAGTAGTGAGAGGGACGATTACGAGCAGTACTTC.

This clone was recorded only once. The chain uses TRBV11-3 and TRBJ2-2, with D hard to call. Germline-derived CDR1 and CDR2 are SGHNT and YENEEA. Trimming left V 5 bases short and J 6 bases short, with 13 bases between. The CDR3 is 14 residues long. The CDR3 coding sequence is TGTGCCAGCAGCCCCTCATCTGGTGCCGGGGAGCTGTTTTTT. As protein: CASSPSSGAGELFF.

This rearrangement joins TRBV9 to TRBJ2-7; TRBD1 agrees at 7 bases. The germline CDR1 and CDR2 sequences are SGDLS and YYNGEE. This CDR3 region has 17 residues. J lost 6 bases, V lost 5 bases, and 20 bases had no gene match. In DNA, the CDR3 is TGTGCCAGCAGGGACGAGGTCCAACAGGGGAGTCTACGCGAGCAGTACTTC. Protein: CASRDEVQQGSLREQYF.

The J gene is TRBJ1-4, the V gene TRBV27; 9 positions match TRBD1. The CDR3 runs to 15 residues. The germline V gene encodes CDR1 MNHEY and CDR2 SMNVEV (reference sequence). Trimming cost V 5 bases and J 4 bases; bases outside gene matches: 5. The CDR3 reads CASSLGQGFNEKLFF. The CDR3 DNA reads TGTGCCAGCAGTCTAGGACAGGGGTTTAATGAAAAACTGTTTTTT. Combining the CDR3 with reference TRBV27 and TRBJ1-4 gives the whole variable domain EAQVTQNPRYLITVTGKKLTVTCSQNMNHEYMSWYRQDPGLGLRQIYYSMNVEVTDKGDVPEGYKVSRKEKRNFPLILESPSPNQTSLYFCASSLGQGFNEKLFFGSGTQLSVL.

J is TRBJ2-3 and V is TRBV7-3; 13 nucleotides line up with TRBD2. Germline V lookup: CDR1 SGHTA, CDR2 FQGTGA. This CDR3 contains 18 residues. The junction had 9 bases not matched to a gene; V was cut back by 4 bases and J by 2 bases. The CDR3 reads CASSSGLAGSPNTDTQYF. The CDR3 coding sequence is TGTGCCAGCAGCTCGGGACTAGCGGGGAGCCCCAACACAGATACGCAGTATTTT.

The chain has TRBV6-1 and TRBJ2-5; either TRBD1 or TRBD2 may supply D (5 bases each). V lost 4 bases to trimming and J lost 4 bases, with 10 bases between them. The length of the CDR3 is 13 residues. Germline values: CDR1 MNHNS, CDR2 SASEGT. Here the CDR3 reads CASSAGGGETQYF. The CDR3 coding sequence is TGTGCCAGCAGTGCAGGTGGGGGAGAGACCCAGTACTTC.

The CDR3 region has the DNA TGTGCCAGCCGCCCGAACACCGGGGAGCTGTTTTTT. It translates to CASRPNTGELFF. V gene TRBV28 combines with J gene TRBJ2-2, with no clear D. CDR3 length equals 12 residues. The V gene lost 8 bases and the J gene lost 0 bases, with 4 bases spanning the gap. The germline CDR1 and CDR2 sequences are MDHEN and SYDVKM.

Judged by abundance, this clone is medium-sized (0.01 to 0.1%). This rearrangement joins TRBV18 to TRBJ2-3, with D unresolved. The CDR3 sequence is 17 residues long. Looked up from germline, CDR1 is KGHSH and CDR2 is LQKENI. The V end lost 0 bases, the J end lost 1 base, and 14 bases lay between the germline ends. The CDR3, as DNA: TGTGCCAGCTCACCACCCTTGCAGGCTGGGGGCACAGATACGCAGTATTTT. It is translated as CASSPPLQAGGTDTQYF.